Here is one T cell receptor beta chain with its context. No cognate antigen has been identified for it. Per-base qualities were not stored, and no clone one base away is much larger. The library was generated by the immunoSEQ multiplex PCR assay. Held by TCRdb, this immuneACCESS table contains in-frame sequences only and omits some clones. Under half of the omission traces to an unresolved V gene where checked; the cause of the rest is unknown. Here the sample has 7,000 to 9,500 clones; less than 80% occur a single time. Jointly, the top ten make up about 1% of the sample. This sample is part of a study of cutaneous CD30+ T cell lymphoproliferative disorder and hepatitis E (dated by TCRdb to 2016 to 2019). CDR1 and CDR2, per the germline V gene, are KGHSH and LQKENI. V lost 0 bases and J lost 0 bases; the stretch between them is 6 bases long. The cysteine opens and the phenylalanine closes a CDR3 of 15 amino acids. Only CDR3 DNA is held: 45 bases, read in frame from base 1.

In this chain, TRBV18 is recombined with TRBJ1-5; TRBD1 is possibly the D segment (5 matching bases). Sequencing was performed on blood. The receptor comes from a human donor with a cutaneous T cell lymphoproliferative disorder associated with hepatitis E virus. The DNA is TGTGCCAGCTCACCACCGACAGCTAGCAATCAGCCCCAGCATTTT. It translates as CASSPPTASNQPQHF.